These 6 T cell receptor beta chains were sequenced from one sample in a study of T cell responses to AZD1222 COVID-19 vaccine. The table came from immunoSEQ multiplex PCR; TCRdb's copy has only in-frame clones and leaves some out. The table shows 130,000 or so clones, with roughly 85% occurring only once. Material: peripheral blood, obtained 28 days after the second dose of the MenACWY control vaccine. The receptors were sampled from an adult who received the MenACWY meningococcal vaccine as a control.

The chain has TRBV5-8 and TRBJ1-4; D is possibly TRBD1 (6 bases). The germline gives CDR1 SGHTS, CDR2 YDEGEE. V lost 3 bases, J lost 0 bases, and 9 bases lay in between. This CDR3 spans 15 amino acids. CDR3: CASSSGQPTNEKLFF. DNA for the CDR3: TGTGCCAGCAGCTCCGGACAGCCAACTAATGAAAAACTGTTTTTT. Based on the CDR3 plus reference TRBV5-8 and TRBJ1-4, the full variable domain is EAGVTQSPTHLIKTRGQQATLRCSPISGHTSVYWYQQALGLGLQFLLWYDEGEERNRGNFPPRFSGRQFPNYSSELNVNALELEDSALYLCASSSGQPTNEKLFFGSGTQLSVL.

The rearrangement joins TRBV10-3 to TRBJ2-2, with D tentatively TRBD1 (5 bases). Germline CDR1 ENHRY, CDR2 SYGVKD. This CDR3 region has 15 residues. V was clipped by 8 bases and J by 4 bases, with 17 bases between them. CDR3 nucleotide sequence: TGTGCCATCTGCGACAGACCGGCAGGCACCGGGGAGCTGTTTTTT. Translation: CAICDRPAGTGELFF.

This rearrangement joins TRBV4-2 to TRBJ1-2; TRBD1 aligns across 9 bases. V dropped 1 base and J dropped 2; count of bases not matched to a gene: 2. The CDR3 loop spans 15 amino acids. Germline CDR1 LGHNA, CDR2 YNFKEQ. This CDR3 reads CASSQVGQGNYGYTF. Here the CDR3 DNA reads TGTGCCAGCAGCCAAGTAGGACAGGGGAACTATGGCTACACCTTC.

The CDR3 region is CASGTSGSLNEQYF. In DNA form, the CDR3 reads TGTGCCAGCGGGACTAGCGGGAGTCTAAACGAGCAGTACTTC. The chain links TRBV7-9 to TRBJ2-7; TRBD2 matches at 14 bases. V trimming: 8 bases; J trimming: 5 bases; junction bases outside the gene matches: 5. The CDR3 is 14 residues long. Per germline, CDR1 SEHNR and CDR2 FQNEAQ (reference sequence).

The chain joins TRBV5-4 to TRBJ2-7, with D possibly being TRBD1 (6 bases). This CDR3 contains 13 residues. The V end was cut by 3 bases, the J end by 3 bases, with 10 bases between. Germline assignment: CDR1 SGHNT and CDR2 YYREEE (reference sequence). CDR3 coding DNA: TGTGCCAGCAGCTCTAGGGGGAACTACGAGCAGTACGTC. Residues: CASSSRGNYEQYV.

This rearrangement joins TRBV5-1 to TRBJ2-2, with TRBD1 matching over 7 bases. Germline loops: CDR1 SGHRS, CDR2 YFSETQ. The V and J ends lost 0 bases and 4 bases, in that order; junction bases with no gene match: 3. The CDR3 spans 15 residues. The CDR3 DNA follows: TGCGCCAGCAGCTTGGAAGGGGGCCCCACCGGGGAGCTGTTTTTT. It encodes CASSLEGGPTGELFF.